Listed here are 28 T cell receptor beta chains from one sample, sequenced in a study of early T cells in non-severe SARS-CoV-2 infection (dated by TCRdb to about 2021). Libraries were prepared through 5' RACE. Sequencing was performed on a NextSeq 500. The public reads were reanalyzed by TCRdb: fastp trimming at Q25, MiXCR alignment, in-frame beta chains only. Rows are combined by CDR3 protein, so each entry shows the most common genes and DNA. For this sample the table gives some 64,000 distinct CDR3 sequences, of which 13% were detected only once. Jointly, the top ten make up roughly 8.3% of the sample. The sequenced sample was whole blood. The receptors stem from an adult who was a healthcare worker with PCR-confirmed SARS-CoV-2 infection or an uninfected control (not recorded which).

This clonotype was observed a few times. This CDR3 reads CASSVAAGSPLHF. Here the CDR3 DNA reads TGTGCCAGCAGCGTAGCCGCAGGTTCACCCCTCCACTTT. The rearrangement uses TRBV9 and TRBJ1-6; no firm D call. V dropped 0 bases and J dropped 9 bases, with 7 bases sitting between them. The CDR3 contains 13 residues. Germline lookup yields CDR1 SGDLS and CDR2 YYNGEE.

In its sample, this clonotype was seen a few times. J is TRBJ1-5 and V is TRBV28; no clear D gene. The germline V gene has CDR1 MDHEN and CDR2 SYDVKM. Trimming left V 2 bases short and J 1 base short, with 6 bases between. The CDR3 contains 14 residues. Here the CDR3 reads CASSLGPSNQPQHF. CDR3 nucleotide sequence: TGTGCCAGCAGTTTAGGGCCGAGCAATCAGCCCCAGCATTTT.

The sample holds many counts of this clonotype. This chain connects TRBV29-1 to TRBJ2-7; maybe TRBD2 (5 bases). V lost 4 bases and J lost 7, with 11 bases in between. This CDR3 region has 11 residues. Germline values: CDR1 SQVTM, CDR2 ANQGSEA. CDR3 amino acids: CSVASPGEQYF. The CDR3 nucleotides read TGCAGCGTTGCATCCCCGGGAGAGCAGTACTTC.

The rearrangement uses TRBV11-2 and TRBJ1-2, with 7 bases that match TRBD1. Germline CDR1 is SGHAT and CDR2 is FQNNGV. The CDR3 runs 15 residues. V was clipped by 5 bases and J by 1 base; unmatched bases: 7. DNA of the CDR3: TGTGCCAGCAGCCAGGGGGACAGCAGTAACTATGGCTACACCTTC. This translates into CASSQGDSSNYGYTF. The entire variable domain, with the rest obtained from reference TRBV11-2 and TRBJ1-2, is as follows: EAGVAQSPRYKIIEKRQSVAFWCNPISGHATLYWYQQILGQGPKLLIQFQNNGVVDDSQLPKDRFSAERLKGVDSTLKIQPAKLEDSAVYLCASSQGDSSNYGYTFGSGTRLTVV.

Within the sample, this clonotype is medium-sized (0.01 to 0.1%). The chain couples TRBV6-2 or TRBV6-3 to TRBJ2-1; TRBD2 aligns across 8 bases. The J segment lost 6 bases and the V segment lost 5 bases, leaving 6 bases of the junction unmatched. Germline CDR1 and CDR2: MNHEY and SVGEGT. This CDR3 contains 14 residues. The DNA of the CDR3 is TGTGCCAGCAGTGCGAGCGGGAGAAGCAATGAGCAGTTCTTC. It yields the protein CASSASGRSNEQFF.

The CDR3 DNA reads as TGTGCCAGTAGTCCGGGACAGCCCTACGAGCAGTACTTC. Residues: CASSPGQPYEQYF. The chain joins TRBV19 to TRBJ2-7; 7 bases line up with TRBD1. Germline V gene sequence: CDR1 LNHDA, CDR2 SQIVND (reference sequence). V lost 5 bases to trimming and J lost 2 bases; unmatched junction nucleotides: 3. The CDR3 is 13 amino acids.

CDR3 sequence reads: CASSRGTDYGYTF. The DNA of the CDR3 is TGTGCCAGCAGCCGGGGGACAGACTATGGCTACACCTTC. V and J are TRBV11-2 and TRBJ1-2, with 7 bases that match TRBD1. V shed 5 bases and J 3 bases; nucleotides not matched to a gene: 3. Germline loops: CDR1 SGHAT, CDR2 FQNNGV. The CDR3 is made up of 13 amino acids.

This clonotype was counted ten times or more. The chain has TRBV5-1 and TRBJ2-5, with D maybe TRBD1 (5 bases). Trimming left V 0 bases short and J 3 bases short, with 6 bases between. This CDR3 is 13 amino acids long. Germline CDR1 SGHRS, CDR2 YFSETQ. The CDR3 sequence is CASSLGREETQYF. The CDR3 nucleotides are TGCGCCAGCAGCTTGGGCAGGGAAGAGACCCAGTACTTC.

Regarding this clonotype: The final CDR3 position lacks the conserved phenylalanine or tryptophan, pointing to a likely read error. The CDR3 region is CASSRELNTEAFL. The CDR3 DNA is TGTGCCAGCAGCAGGGAGTTGAACACTGAAGCTTTCTTA. This chain joins TRBV12-3 or TRBV12-4 and TRBJ1-1, with D tentatively TRBD1 (5 bases). The CDR3 is 13 residues long. V lost 6 bases and J lost 0, with 8 bases in between.

This clonotype was picked up a small number of times. The chain recombines TRBV7-2 with TRBJ1-4; a possible D gene is TRBD1 (5 bases). Germline V gene sequence: CDR1 SGHTA, CDR2 FQGNSA. Trimming shortened V by 4 bases and J by 2 bases, and 8 bases separated the two germline ends. This CDR3 has 14 residues. This chain's CDR3 is CASSSRATNEKLFF. CDR3 coding DNA: TGTGCCAGCAGCTCCAGGGCGACTAATGAAAAACTGTTTTTT. Supplemented by reference TRBV7-2 and TRBJ1-4, the full variable domain reads GAGVSQSPSNKVTEKGKDVELRCDPISGHTALYWYRQSLGQGLEFLIYFQGNSAPDKSGLPSDRFSAERTGGSVSTLTIQRTQQEDSAVYLCASSSRATNEKLFFGSGTQLSVL.

This clonotype was observed once. A much larger clone sits a single nucleotide away, making a read error possible. The V and J genes are TRBV6-2 or TRBV6-3 and TRBJ2-7; D not resolved. This CDR3 contains 12 residues. CDR1 and CDR2 from the germline V gene are MNHEY and SVGEGT. CDR3 in DNA: TGTACCAGCAGTTACCAGTTCGGCGAGCAGTACTTC. Translation gives CTSSYQFGEQYF.

The chain recombines TRBV28 with TRBJ2-6, with a possible D match to TRBD2 (5 bases). V lost 5 bases to trimming and J lost 0 bases, with 11 bases between them. Germline lookup yields CDR1 MDHEN and CDR2 SYDVKM. The CDR3 runs 16 residues. Here the CDR3 DNA reads TGTGCCAGCAGTGATGGACTGTCCTCTGGGGCCAACGTCCTGACTTTC. This gives the protein CASSDGLSSGANVLTF.

V and J are TRBV11-1 and TRBJ2-5; 7 nucleotides agree with TRBD2. The CDR3 length is 15 residues. Germline CDR1 and CDR2: SGHAT and FQDESV (reference sequence). J was trimmed by 2 bases and V by 0 bases; bases with no gene match: 3. The CDR3 DNA sequence: TGTGCCAGCAGCTTAGCTAGCGGGCATCAAGAGACCCAGTACTTC. Amino acid sequence: CASSLASGHQETQYF.

The chain carries TRBV5-6 and TRBJ2-5; D ambiguous. The CDR3 covers 13 residues. The germline V gene has CDR1 SGHDT and CDR2 YYEEEE. Trimming cost V 1 base and J 2 bases, with 6 bases left between them. CDR3 in amino acids: CASSLFTQETQYF. The CDR3 DNA follows: TGTGCCAGCAGCTTGTTTACGCAAGAGACCCAGTACTTC.

This clonotype showed up just a few times. The chain has TRBV29-1 and TRBJ1-4; unclear D gene. This CDR3 is 14 amino acids long. Germline CDR1 SQVTM, CDR2 ANQGSEA. The germline V and J ends were trimmed by 6 bases and 0 bases, with 11 bases remaining between them. The CDR3 region has the DNA TGCAGCGTCATAGACCCTGCAACTAATGAAAAACTGTTTTTT. Protein product: CSVIDPATNEKLFF.

The chain employs TRBV20-1 and TRBJ2-1, with 7 bases matching TRBD2. The CDR3 is 12 residues long. V was pared by 8 bases and J by 8 bases, with 9 bases of the junction left unmatched. Germline CDR1 and CDR2: DFQATT and SNEGSKA (reference sequence). The CDR3 is CSILAAGDEQFF. In DNA, the CDR3 is TGCAGTATCCTAGCGGCCGGCGATGAGCAGTTCTTC.

This clonotype was found a few times. The chain employs TRBV19 and TRBJ2-1, with 15 bases aligning to TRBD2. Germline V gene lookup returns CDR1 LNHDA and CDR2 SQIVND (reference sequence). The V gene end was trimmed by 5 bases and the J gene end by 1 base; junction bases not matched to a gene: 6. The CDR3 length is 18 residues. The CDR3 loop reads CASSPGLAGGPSYNEQFF. The DNA for the CDR3 is TGTGCCAGTAGTCCCGGACTAGCGGGAGGGCCATCCTACAATGAGCAGTTCTTC.

This clonotype was found many times. The chain recombines TRBV29-1 with TRBJ2-1; 9 positions match TRBD2. The CDR3 has 13 residues. Germline lookup yields CDR1 SQVTM and CDR2 ANQGSEA. V dropped 6 bases and J dropped 4; count of bases not matched to a gene: 4. CDR3 sequence (DNA): TGCAGCGTCCTTAGCGGGAGATACAATGAGCAGTTCTTC. Translation gives CSVLSGRYNEQFF.

By frequency in the sample, this clonotype is medium-sized (0.01 to 0.1%). This chain connects TRBV29-1 to TRBJ2-1, with TRBD1 matching 7 bases. CDR3 length: 14 residues. Germline V gene lookup returns CDR1 SQVTM and CDR2 ANQGSEA. V was pared by 1 base and J by 7 bases, with 7 bases of the junction left unmatched. The DNA of the CDR3 is TGCAGCGTTGAAGTCGGCGACAGGGTAAATGAGCAGTTCTTC. Residues: CSVEVGDRVNEQFF.

The genes are TRBV20-1 and TRBJ1-4; D gene ambiguous. The CDR3 sequence is 12 residues long. V shed 1 base and J shed 5 bases, with 5 bases lying between them. CDR1 DFQATT and CDR2 SNEGSKA come from the germline V gene (reference sequence). CDR3 nucleotides: TGCAGTGCTAGAGGGGTCAATGAAAAACTGTTTTTT. This encodes CSARGVNEKLFF.

This clonotype has a count of ten or more. The chain recombines TRBV29-1 with TRBJ1-1; perhaps TRBD1 as D (5 bases). Trimming took 6 bases from V and 4 from J, leaving 21 bases between them. CDR3 length: 15 residues. Germline-derived CDR1 and CDR2 are SQVTM and ANQGSEA. Here the CDR3 DNA reads TGCAGCGTATCCCCCTCGTGGGGCGTGGGCACTGAAGCTTTCTTT. It is translated as CSVSPSWGVGTEAFF.

The rearrangement joins TRBV29-1 to TRBJ2-5; TRBD1 might be the D (5 bases). This CDR3 is built from 12 residues. The V gene's germline CDR1 is SQVTM and CDR2 ANQGSEA. Deletions cut 6 bases from V and 5 bases from J, with 13 bases between. The CDR3 region has the DNA TGCAGCGTCCGCAAGGGGCCGGAGACCCAGTACTTC. Amino acid sequence: CSVRKGPETQYF.

The CDR3 loop reads CASSLDLGSYNEQFF. The CDR3 DNA is TGTGCCAGCAGCTTAGATCTCGGCTCCTACAATGAGCAGTTCTTC. The rearrangement uses TRBV11-3 and TRBJ2-1; D ambiguous. In germline, CDR1 is SGHNT, CDR2 YENEEA. The CDR3 covers 15 residues. With 0 bases removed from V and 0 bases from J, the gap between germline ends came to 6 bases.

The chain recombines TRBV10-2 with TRBJ2-2; possibly TRBD2 for D (5 bases). Trimming shortened V by 7 bases and J by 6 bases, and 6 bases separated the two germline ends. Germline CDR1 WSHSY, CDR2 SAAADI. CDR3 length: 11 residues. Written as DNA, the CDR3 is TGCGCCAGCACGGAGGCCGGGGAGCTGTTTTTT. Protein product: CASTEAGELFF.

This clonotype has ten or more counts. The chain couples TRBV7-6 to TRBJ2-1, with D possibly called TRBD1 or TRBD2 (6 bases each). From germline, CDR1 is SGHVS and CDR2 FNYEAQ. The length of the CDR3 is 19 residues. V lost 5 bases and J 7 bases, leaving 30 bases between the germline ends. The CDR3 DNA follows: TGTGCCAGCAGCCTAGGAGGGGGACGAGCTGGAGCAGCCTTAAATGAGCAGTTCTTC. This encodes CASSLGGGRAGAALNEQFF.

The V gene is TRBV7-2, the J gene TRBJ2-1; the D is unclear. The germline V and J ends were trimmed by 5 bases and 8 bases, with 19 bases remaining between them. This CDR3 has 15 amino acids. CDR1 SGHTA and CDR2 FQGNSA come from the germline V gene. The CDR3 bases are TGTGCCAGCAGCCCTCTGGGTAGCCCCGAAGATGAGCAGTTCTTC. It codes for CASSPLGSPEDEQFF.

V and J are TRBV27 and TRBJ2-7; TRBD2 agrees at 15 bases. The germline CDR1 and CDR2 sequences are MNHEY and SMNVEV (reference sequence). Germline trimming cut 7 bases from V and 4 bases from J; bases unmatched to any gene: 8. The CDR3 runs 16 residues. CDR3 residues: CASTVGLAGGKYEQYF. In DNA form, the CDR3 reads TGTGCCAGCACCGTGGGACTAGCGGGAGGAAAATACGAGCAGTACTTC.

This clonotype appeared many times. Here the CDR3 DNA reads TGTGCCACCAACAGAGGGAGCACAGATACGCAGTATTTT. Protein product: CATNRGSTDTQYF. The chain is built from TRBV24-1 and TRBJ2-3; D might be TRBD2 (5 bases). Trimming stripped 8 bases from V and 0 bases from J, with 8 bases between. Looked up from germline, CDR1 is KGHDR and CDR2 is SFDVKD. The length of the CDR3 is 13 residues.